This T cell receptor (beta chain) is from a study of beta chain features in type 1 diabetes. Study-level background: Healthy donors and patients had similar age, gender and cell yields.

Isolated RNA was reverse transcribed in full, so expressed TCRB transcripts were sequenced. Data came from immunoSEQ multiplex PCR; TCRdb stores just in-frame clones and leaves some out. This sample has a few hundred thousand clones, with approximately 15% found just once. This clone came up a few times. Its antigen is unidentified. Whole-study findings and limits: Across all four CD4+ subsets, people with type 1 diabetes showed modestly shorter TCRB CDR3s. Diminished insertions and augmented deletions at VDJ junctions characterized type 1 diabetes patients.

This CDR3 contains 13 residues. Trimming pared 1 base from V and 7 bases from J, leaving 11 bases between. Germline-derived CDR1 and CDR2 are SGHNT and YYREEE (reference sequence). This chain uses TRBV5-4 with TRBJ1-2, with D tentatively TRBD1 (5 bases). Sequences were obtained from naive CD4+ T cells from blood. This receptor was identified in a man in his thirties or forties with type 1 diabetes. This CDR3 is CASSLTGQGGYTF. The CDR3 DNA is TGTGCCAGCAGCTTGACGGGTCAGGGTGGCTACACCTTC.